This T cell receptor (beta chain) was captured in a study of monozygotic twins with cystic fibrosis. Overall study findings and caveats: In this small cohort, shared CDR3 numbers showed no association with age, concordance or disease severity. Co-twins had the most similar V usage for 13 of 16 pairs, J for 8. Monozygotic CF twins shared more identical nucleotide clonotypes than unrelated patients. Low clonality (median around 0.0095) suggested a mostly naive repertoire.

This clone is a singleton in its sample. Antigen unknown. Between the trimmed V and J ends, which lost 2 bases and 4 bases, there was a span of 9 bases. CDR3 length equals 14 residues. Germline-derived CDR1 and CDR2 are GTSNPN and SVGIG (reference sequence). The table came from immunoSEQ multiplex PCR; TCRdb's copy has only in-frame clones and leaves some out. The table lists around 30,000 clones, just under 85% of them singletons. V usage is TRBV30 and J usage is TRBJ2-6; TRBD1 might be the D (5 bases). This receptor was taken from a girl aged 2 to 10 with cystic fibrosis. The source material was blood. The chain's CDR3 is CAWSQGAGANVLTF. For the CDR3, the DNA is TGTGCCTGGAGTCAGGGTGCGGGGGCCAACGTCCTGACTTTC.